These T cell receptor beta chains were read from a single sample in a study of blood T cell repertoires in COVID-19. Profiling relied on immunoSEQ multiplex PCR, and the TCRdb table lists in-frame clones only, not all of them. The sample has approximately 270,000 clones, approximately 83% seen once. The material sequenced was peripheral blood. Receptors originate from an elderly man with acute or convalescent COVID-19. CDR3s include the opening cysteine and the closing phenylalanine or tryptophan.

J gene: TRBJ2-5; V gene: TRBV14; CDR3 protein: CASSSKGGRGMQETQYF
J gene: TRBJ1-1; V gene: TRBV18; CDR3 protein: CASFNQWTGDTEAFF
J gene: TRBJ2-3; V gene: TRBV6-1; CDR3 protein: CASSEALGPAGAQYF
J gene: TRBJ1-2; V gene: TRBV18; CDR3 protein: CASSPFPPSRPDYGYTF
J gene: TRBJ2-7; V gene: TRBV10-3; CDR3 protein: CAISDGAGGTYEQYF
J gene: TRBJ1-1; V gene: TRBV6-1; CDR3 protein: CASSEGSVTEAFF
J gene: TRBJ2-6; V gene: TRBV6-6; CDR3 protein: CASSDSFGANVLTF
J gene: TRBJ2-5; V gene: TRBV5-6; CDR3 protein: CASNRGVETQYF
J gene: TRBJ2-6; V gene: TRBV23-1; CDR3 protein: CASYGGGVPGANVLTF
J gene: TRBJ1-2; V gene: TRBV18; CDR3 protein: CASSPLGQDLHGYTF
J gene: TRBJ2-1; V gene: TRBV19; CDR3 protein: CASSIDIVPPRDEQFF
J gene: TRBJ2-1; V gene: TRBV6-2/TRBV6-3; CDR3 protein: CASSYSNQGEKFF
J gene: TRBJ2-1; V gene: TRBV5-1; CDR3 protein: CASSLRTGANEQFF
J gene: TRBJ1-5; V gene: TRBV28; CDR3 protein: CASSLGGKQPQHF
J gene: TRBJ2-7; V gene: TRBV6-5; CDR3 protein: CASTSQIYEQYF
J gene: TRBJ1-3; V gene: TRBV27; CDR3 protein: CASSSGGVGGNTIYF
J gene: TRBJ2-1; V gene: TRBV28; CDR3 protein: CASSPVTKTYNEQFF
J gene: TRBJ2-3; V gene: TRBV4-1; CDR3 protein: CASSQASGAYTDTQYF
J gene: TRBJ1-2; V gene: TRBV30; CDR3 protein: CAWSPFTGTGTIF
J gene: TRBJ1-4; V gene: TRBV5-1; CDR3 protein: CASTRGTLNEKLFF
J gene: TRBJ1-2; V gene: TRBV4-1; CDR3 protein: CASSPDRNYGYTF
J gene: TRBJ1-5; V gene: TRBV5-8; CDR3 protein: CASSSRLENQPQHF
J gene: TRBJ2-7; V gene: TRBV7-8; CDR3 protein: CASSLSGPGGSLSEQYF
J gene: TRBJ1-5; V gene: TRBV6-5; CDR3 protein: CASSYRGGNQPQHF
J gene: TRBJ1-4; V gene: TRBV2; CDR3 protein: CASRDRGTNEKLFF
J gene: TRBJ1-3; V gene: TRBV24-1; CDR3 protein: CATSDNRVPGNTIYF
J gene: TRBJ2-6; V gene: TRBV30; CDR3 protein: CAWRTGGANVLTF
J gene: TRBJ2-6; V gene: TRBV5-4; CDR3 protein: CASSLWRSKGPGANVLTF